Listed below are T cell receptor beta chains from one sample, sequenced in a study of identical twins. TCRdb reprocessed the 5' RACE reads with MiXCR, giving one entry per CDR3 protein. Seen here are a few hundred thousand distinct CDR3 sequences, about 8.3% observed once, and the top ten hold about 2.1%. These records were also assigned to another study, of yellow fever vaccine responses in identical twins.

Sequencing input: memory (CD45RO+) T cells sorted from blood. These receptors were obtained from a woman younger than 35 in good health. Both conserved end residues are trimmed from each CDR3.

14 TRBV7-2 ASSFKSGRTSGELF
12 TRBV5-1 ASSKQGGQETQY
13 TRBV7-6 ASSLGPGGITEAF
16 TRBV5-1 ASSSSGRGLASRETQY
14 TRBV2 ASSEDQGRVNTEAF
14 TRBV7-9 ASSLGLTQERETQY
10 TRBV29-1 SGLAGGWAQY
12 TRBV7-8 ASSPVGGSETQY
13 TRBV20-1 SAGPGQGVLETQY
13 TRBV20-1 SARGASGNTDTQY
10 TRBV24-1 ATKTDYNEQF
13 TRBV7-9 ASSNSEVAKNIQY
11 TRBV27 ASSLFFGNEQF
13 TRBV28 ASSPPGTSYNEQF
12 TRBV10-3 ATSLGGLGAEAF
14 TRBV24-1 ATSDAGTGGTDTQY
14 TRBV3-1 ASSPERDTSTDTQY
11 TRBV5-1 ASSLILNTEAF
15 TRBV7-6 ASSSQDRGKFRETQY
20 TRBV6-2/TRBV6-3 ASSYGGPGLAGEGQLADTQY
15 TRBV4-2 ASSQELREVNTGELF
14 TRBV14 ASSQVGTGGYNEQF
14 TRBV5-6 ASSFPDVALNTEAF
11 TRBV7-3 ASSPGAYGELF
14 TRBV3-1 ASSQTGSSSTDTQY
13 TRBV5-1 ASSLGSRAGNEQF
14 TRBV6-2/TRBV6-3 ASSYAVGGSTDTQY
12 TRBV5-1 ASSYRTEGGEAF
10 TRBV25-1 ASSGGAYEQF
13 TRBV6-1 ASSDGLAGAETQY
9 TRBV7-2 ASSNVNEQF
14 TRBV15 ATSRNRGSGSYEQY
11 TRBV6-1 ASRVLDRGEAF
13 TRBV10-3 AISKREGNTGELF
15 TRBV20-1 CARPIGGVYGTGELF
14 TRBV5-1 ASSPSVAGKYNEQF
11 TRBV28 ASSPGTRHQQF
14 TRBV3-1 ASSPDASGSSYEQY
11 TRBV7-7 ASSLLGQETQY